The sequence of this TCR beta chain was determined in a study of type 1 and type 2 diabetes patients. On the study more broadly: Donors were type 1 diabetes, type 2 diabetes, or nondiabetic controls.

Anyone with other autoimmune disease or infection in the prior four weeks was excluded. Roughly 10 milliliters of peripheral blood were drawn from each donor. General study results and limits: Age and gender were not matched between study groups.

Amplification started from genomic DNA. The TCR beta CDR3 region was amplified using 30 forward and 13 reverse primers. TCRdb re-analysed the multiplex PCR reads in MiXCR, keeping a single row per CDR3 protein. The sample consists of about 250,000 distinct CDR3 sequences, 40% to 50% of them appearing once. As to this clonotype: The antigen is unknown.

The CDR3 has 15 residues. Trimming removed 3 bases from V and 10 bases from J; junction bases left unmatched: 14. The germline V gene has CDR1 SGHVS and CDR2 FQNEAQ. J is TRBJ1-1 and V is TRBV7-8, with 7 bases lining up with TRBD1. The sequenced sample consisted of peripheral blood mononuclear cells (PBMCs). This TCR derives from a man younger than 30 with type 2 diabetes. CDR3 amino acids: CASSLQGGGGRRAFF. For the CDR3, the DNA is TGTGCCAGCAGCTTGCAGGGGGGCGGAGGAAGAAGAGCTTTCTTT.